This entry lists 27 T cell receptor beta chains sequenced from one sample in a study of CD8 T cells in Susac syndrome. RNA amounts of roughly 0.5 to 1 ug underwent reverse transcription with random hexamers. TCRdb processed the immunoSEQ multiplex PCR reads anew with MiXCR; each CDR3 protein has one entry. The sample carries 350,000 to 550,000 distinct CDR3 sequences, roughly 85% recorded once. Sequencing input: CD8+ T cells from PBMCs. These receptors all stem from a human donor with multiple sclerosis.

The rearrangement uses TRBV19 and TRBJ2-3; TRBD2 agrees at 8 bases. Germline V gene lookup returns CDR1 LNHDA and CDR2 SQIVND (reference sequence). J lost 10 bases, V lost 3 bases, and 9 bases had no gene match. The CDR3 totals 14 residues. CDR3 in amino acids: CASSMEAGGPPQYF. For the CDR3, the DNA is TGTGCCAGTAGTATGGAGGCGGGAGGCCCCCCGCAGTATTTT.

V and J are TRBV5-5 and TRBJ1-2; 10 bases are shared with TRBD1. Germline V gene lookup returns CDR1 SGHKS and CDR2 YYEKEE (reference sequence). Germline trimming cut 4 bases from V and 3 bases from J; bases unmatched to any gene: 6. CDR3 length: 15 residues. The CDR3 loop reads CASSGGDRGDYGYTF. DNA for the CDR3: TGTGCCAGCAGCGGGGGGGACAGGGGCGACTATGGCTACACCTTC.

J is TRBJ2-5 and V is TRBV11-2; 9 nucleotides agree with TRBD1. This CDR3 has 16 residues. Germline V gene data show CDR1 as SGHAT and CDR2 as FQNNGV. J gave up 5 bases and V 1 base, and 8 bases lay outside the gene matches. The CDR3 nucleotides are TGTGCCAGCAGCTTAGTAGGACAGGGGAGGGGGGAGACCCAGTACTTC. Translation: CASSLVGQGRGETQYF.

This clonotype was seen only once. The chain has TRBV10-3 and TRBJ1-2; D remains unclear. In germline, CDR1 is ENHRY, CDR2 SYGVKD. Trimming removed 3 bases at V and 4 bases at J, with 12 bases between. This CDR3 is 14 amino acids long. CDR3 sequence (DNA): TGTGCCATCAGTGACCACCTTGAGGCCTATGGCTACACCTTC. The encoded protein is CAISDHLEAYGYTF.

CDR3: CASSPGQVGGDQPQHF. As DNA, the CDR3 is TGTGCCAGTAGTCCGGGACAGGTAGGCGGAGATCAGCCCCAGCATTTT. V is TRBV19 and J is TRBJ1-5; 8 bases line up with TRBD1. Unmatched junction bases numbered 11, after V lost 5 bases and J lost 5 bases. CDR1 and CDR2 from the germline V gene are LNHDA and SQIVND (reference sequence). The CDR3 sequence is 16 residues long. The full variable domain, its missing parts supplied by reference TRBV19 and TRBJ1-5, is DGGITQSPKYLFRKEGQNVTLSCEQNLNHDAMYWYRQDPGQGLRLIYYSQIVNDFQKGDIAEGYSVSREKKESFPLTVTSAQKNPTAFYLCASSPGQVGGDQPQHFGDGTRLSIL.

The CDR3 nucleotides read TGTGCCTGGAGTTCAGCGGGGACGTATGAGCAGTTCTTC. It codes for CAWSSAGTYEQFF. The chain employs TRBV30 and TRBJ2-1; 7 positions agree with TRBD2. The CDR3 sequence is 13 residues long. The germline gives CDR1 GTSNPN, CDR2 SVGIG (reference sequence). V shed 2 bases and J 8 bases; nucleotides not matched to a gene: 6.

The chain recombines TRBV3-1 with TRBJ2-7, with D uncertain. CDR3 size: 12 residues. CDR1 is LGHDT and CDR2 is YNNKEL in the germline V gene (reference sequence). Trimming pared 0 bases from V and 3 bases from J, leaving 3 bases between. CDR3 in DNA: TGTGCCAGCAGCCAAGACAACTACGAGCAGTACTTC. As protein: CASSQDNYEQYF.

This clonotype has only one observation. At one end the junction does not follow the germline gene, possibly because of a read error. V usage is TRBV20-1 and J usage is TRBJ2-3; D is perhaps TRBD1 or TRBD2 (5 bases each). CDR1 and CDR2 (germline): DFQATT, SNEGSKA (reference sequence). CDR3 length: 14 residues. This CDR3 reads CSARGELRTDTQYF. The CDR3 nucleotides are TGCAGTGCAAGAGGGGAACTACGAACAGATACGCAGTATTTT.

CDR3 DNA sequence: TGTGCCAGCAGCAGGGGGACGGGAGGAGCTTTCTTT. Protein: CASSRGTGGAFF. This sequence joins TRBV11-2 and TRBJ1-1, with D maybe TRBD1 (6 bases). The CDR3 is made up of 12 amino acids. The ends were cut back, 5 bases at V and 10 bases at J, with 14 bases in the middle. Germline CDR1 reads SGHAT; CDR2 reads FQNNGV. Full variable domain (outside the CDR3, taken from reference TRBV11-2 and TRBJ1-1): EAGVAQSPRYKIIEKRQSVAFWCNPISGHATLYWYQQILGQGPKLLIQFQNNGVVDDSQLPKDRFSAERLKGVDSTLKIQPAKLEDSAVYLCASSRGTGGAFFGQGTRLTVV.

The V gene is TRBV27, the J gene TRBJ2-7, with 14 nucleotides matching TRBD2. The CDR3 is 15 residues long. V gave up 4 bases and J gave up 7 bases; unmatched junction bases: 6. Germline V gene sequence: CDR1 MNHEY, CDR2 SMNVEV (reference sequence). The chain's CDR3 is CASSWAGLAGVEQYF. CDR3 nucleotide sequence: TGTGCCAGCAGTTGGGCGGGACTAGCGGGAGTGGAGCAGTACTTC.

The rearrangement uses TRBV20-1 and TRBJ1-1; no clear D. The germline V gene encodes CDR1 DFQATT and CDR2 SNEGSKA (reference sequence). V was trimmed by 0 bases and J by 2 bases, leaving 10 bases between them. The CDR3 covers 14 residues. CDR3 sequence: CSARDRQINTEAFF. CDR3 DNA: TGCAGTGCTAGAGATAGGCAAATCAACACTGAAGCTTTCTTT.

The V call is TRBV20-1, the J call TRBJ1-1, with D possibly matching TRBD1 (6 bases). Germline V gene data show CDR1 as DFQATT and CDR2 as SNEGSKA (reference sequence). CDR3 length equals 10 residues. Deletions cut 5 bases from V and 11 bases from J, with 12 bases between. The CDR3 DNA sequence: TGCAGTGCTGGGGGCAGGGCCGCTTTCTTT. Its translation is CSAGGRAAFF.

The chain links TRBV3-1 to TRBJ1-1; D gene ambiguous. V lost 2 bases, J lost 7 bases, and 17 bases lay in between. The CDR3 runs 15 residues. In germline, CDR1 is LGHDT, CDR2 YNNKEL (reference sequence). The CDR3 DNA reads TGTGCCAGCAGCCAAACTCGGCCTAGAGAGGGTGAAGCTTTCTTT. As protein: CASSQTRPREGEAFF.

V and J are TRBV29-1 and TRBJ1-2; D might be TRBD1 (5 bases). This CDR3 contains 14 residues. The germline gives CDR1 SQVTM, CDR2 ANQGSEA. Between the trimmed V and J ends, which lost 5 bases and 0 bases, there was a span of 13 bases. The CDR3 region is CSVNTGEANYGYTF. The CDR3 DNA is TGCAGCGTTAACACGGGGGAAGCTAACTATGGCTACACCTTC.

The chain carries TRBV29-1 and TRBJ1-2; 10 bases are shared with TRBD1. Trimming at V came to 3 bases and at J to 4 bases, leaving 8 bases not matched to a gene. The CDR3 totals 15 residues. From germline, CDR1 is SQVTM and CDR2 ANQGSEA. The CDR3 region has the DNA TGCAGCGTTGAGGGACAGGGGTTGGATGTCTATGGCTACACCTTC. The encoded protein is CSVEGQGLDVYGYTF.

In its sample, this clonotype was seen once. CDR3 DNA sequence: TGTGCCAGCAGCGTGGGTCAGGGATATAATTCACCCCTCCACTTT. Amino acids: CASSVGQGYNSPLHF. The gene calls are TRBV9 and TRBJ1-6; D might be TRBD1 (5 bases). Trimming took off 2 bases at V and 4 bases at J, with 10 bases between the two ends. The CDR3 sequence is 15 residues long. CDR1 SGDLS and CDR2 YYNGEE come from the germline V gene.

The chain uses TRBV9 and TRBJ2-3; no reliable D call. Trimming shortened V by 3 bases and J by 0 bases, and 17 bases separated the two germline ends. The CDR3 is 17 amino acids. Germline V gives CDR1 SGDLS, CDR2 YYNGEE. CDR3 DNA: TGTGCCAGCAGCGCGTTGGACGGAACTTCTAGCACAGATACGCAGTATTTT. Its translation is CASSALDGTSSTDTQYF.

The chain links TRBV12-3 or TRBV12-4 to TRBJ1-5, with D uncertain. The CDR3 has 14 amino acids. The V end was cut by 9 bases, the J end by 4 bases, with 16 bases between. The CDR3 loop is CASSRGAPNQPQHF. CDR3 nucleotide sequence: TGTGCCAGTTCCCGAGGAGCTCCGAATCAGCCCCAGCATTTT.

This clonotype was seen a handful of times. The rearrangement links TRBV7-9 to TRBJ2-7; D gene unclear. Trimming took 1 base from V and 5 from J, leaving 6 bases between them. Germline V lookup: CDR1 SEHNR, CDR2 FQNEAQ (reference sequence). This CDR3 is built from 12 residues. The CDR3 sequence: CASSLGSDEQYF. DNA for the CDR3: TGTGCCAGCAGCTTAGGGTCAGACGAGCAGTACTTC.

This chain connects TRBV27 to TRBJ2-7, with 11 bases fitting TRBD2. The CDR3 spans 15 residues. CDR1 and CDR2 from the germline V gene are MNHEY and SMNVEV (reference sequence). V shed 2 bases, J shed 2 bases, and the junction held 2 bases outside the gene matches. The CDR3: CASSLVAGGAYEQYF. CDR3 bases: TGTGCCAGCAGTTTAGTAGCGGGAGGGGCCTACGAGCAGTACTTC.

This chain joins TRBV11-2 and TRBJ1-1, with D unresolved. The CDR3 has 12 residues. Germline V gene data show CDR1 as SGHAT and CDR2 as FQNNGV. V was pared by 2 bases and J by 8 bases, with 9 bases between. The chain's CDR3 is CASSLPHLEAFF. The CDR3 nucleotides read TGTGCCAGCAGCTTACCGCACCTGGAAGCTTTCTTT.

The J gene is TRBJ2-7, the V gene TRBV30, with 8 bases aligning to TRBD1. V dropped 2 bases and J dropped 4; count of bases not matched to a gene: 4. CDR1 and CDR2 (germline): GTSNPN, SVGIG (reference sequence). CDR3 length: 13 amino acids. CDR3 sequence reads: CAWSSGGGYEQYF. The CDR3 region has the DNA TGTGCCTGGAGTTCAGGGGGCGGTTACGAGCAGTACTTC.

The gene calls are TRBV9 and TRBJ2-3; 10 positions agree with TRBD2. The CDR3 runs to 16 residues. The germline V gene has CDR1 SGDLS and CDR2 YYNGEE. The V segment lost 0 bases and the J segment 2 bases; nucleotides outside the gene matches: 3. CDR3 sequence (DNA): TGTGCCAGCAGCGTAGAGCTAGCGGGAGTCACAGATACGCAGTATTTT. Translating it yields CASSVELAGVTDTQYF.

The chain employs TRBV12-3 or TRBV12-4 and TRBJ2-7, with D perhaps matching TRBD2 (6 bases). There are 14 residues in the CDR3. Trimming took off 5 bases at V and 3 bases at J, with 14 bases between the two ends. The CDR3 loop is CASSDIAAYYEQYF. The CDR3 DNA reads TGTGCCAGCAGTGATATAGCGGCTTACTACGAGCAGTACTTC.

The rearrangement joins TRBV19 to TRBJ2-2; TRBD1 aligns across 11 bases. In germline, CDR1 is LNHDA, CDR2 SQIVND (reference sequence). CDR3 length: 15 amino acids. Unmatched junction bases numbered 11, after V lost 10 bases and J lost 7 bases. The CDR3 DNA is TGTGCCACCAGCCGGGGACAGGGGGACGACGGGGAGCTGTTTTTT. Translated, it gives CATSRGQGDDGELFF.

This chain uses TRBV5-1 with TRBJ2-7; 7 nucleotides align to TRBD1. This CDR3 is built from 15 residues. Trimming at V came to 4 bases and at J to 3 bases, leaving 10 bases not matched to a gene. The V gene's germline CDR1 is SGHRS and CDR2 YFSETQ. The CDR3 DNA reads TGCGCCAGCAGCGCCTGGACAGGAGGACTCTACGAGCAGTACTTC. It yields the protein CASSAWTGGLYEQYF.

Concerning this clonotype itself: One junction end does not reproduce the germline sequence, and a read error may be involved. The chain carries TRBV4-1 and TRBJ2-3; D is ambiguous. From germline, CDR1 is MGHRA and CDR2 YSYEKL. There are 11 residues in the CDR3. CDR3 loop: CASSRADTQYF. Here the CDR3 DNA reads TGTGCCAGCTCACGGGCAGATACGCAGTATTTT.